One and the same sample provided the 21 T cell receptor beta chains below, sequenced in a study of T-cell memory formation after mild COVID-19. A single record per CDR3 protein comes from TCRdb applying MiXCR to the 5' RACE reads. This table holds 65,000 to 90,000 distinct CDR3 sequences, more than 11% found once. The sample consisted of PBMCs or a T cell subset sorted from them (not recorded which). The receptors were gathered from an adult woman who had mild COVID-19 (a few samples of this study predate the infection). Cell type and time point are not known.

This clonotype has just a few counts. This sequence joins TRBV4-1 and TRBJ2-3; 8 nucleotides match TRBD2. The CDR3 extends over 16 amino acids. In germline, CDR1 is MGHRA, CDR2 YSYEKL. The trim removed 0 bases at V and 3 bases at J, leaving 5 bases unmatched. CDR3 DNA: TGCGCCAGCAGCCAAGATCCGACGGGGGGGACAGATACGCAGTATTTT. Encoded protein: CASSQDPTGGTDTQYF.

V is TRBV7-9 and J is TRBJ2-5, with D perhaps TRBD2 (6 bases). The germline CDR1 and CDR2 sequences are SEHNR and FQNEAQ (reference sequence). Trimming left V 3 bases short and J 0 bases short, with 11 bases between. The CDR3 covers 15 residues. CDR3 nucleotides: TGTGCCAGCAGCTTGGCGGGATACGACCAAGAGACCCAGTACTTC. It specifies CASSLAGYDQETQYF.

J is TRBJ2-5 and V is TRBV12-3 or TRBV12-4; 7 nucleotides match TRBD1. The CDR3 runs to 14 residues. J gave up 4 bases and V 4 bases, and 6 bases lay outside the gene matches. For the CDR3, the DNA is TGTGCCAGCAGTTCCCAGACAGGGTTAGAGACCCAGTACTTC. This encodes CASSSQTGLETQYF.

The V gene is TRBV6-2 or TRBV6-3, the J gene TRBJ2-7; D is unresolved. V lost 3 bases and J lost 4, with 7 bases in between. The V gene's germline CDR1 is MNHEY and CDR2 SVGEGT. This CDR3 is 12 amino acids long. CDR3 in DNA: TGTGCCAGCAGTTATGTTGTGTACGAGCAGTACTTC. Translation: CASSYVVYEQYF.

This sequence joins TRBV10-3 and TRBJ2-1; 7 positions match TRBD1. CDR1 and CDR2 from the germline V gene are ENHRY and SYGVKD. With 3 bases clipped from V and 15 bases from J, the junction kept 17 bases outside the gene matches. This CDR3 region has 15 residues. CDR3 bases: TGTGCCATCAGTGACATCTTAACCGAAGGGGGCGAAGGGTTCTTC. Amino acids: CAISDILTEGGEGFF.

The genes are TRBV12-3 or TRBV12-4 and TRBJ2-7, with D uncertain. There are 13 residues in the CDR3. V lost 3 bases and J 5 bases, leaving 11 bases between the germline ends. CDR3 amino acids: CASSLGLVHEQYV. The CDR3 coding sequence is TGTGCCAGCAGTTTGGGCTTGGTCCACGAGCAGTACGTC.

The chain couples TRBV5-5 to TRBJ2-7; 7 positions agree with TRBD1. The J segment lost 5 bases and the V segment lost 3 bases, leaving 14 bases of the junction unmatched. This CDR3 contains 16 residues. CDR1 is SGHKS and CDR2 is YYEKEE in the germline V gene (reference sequence). The CDR3, as DNA: TGTGCCAGCAGCTCATATGGGACAGCGTCCCTCGACGAGCAGTACTTC. It is translated as CASSSYGTASLDEQYF.

This chain connects TRBV24-1 to TRBJ2-7; 9 nucleotides match TRBD1. This CDR3 has 16 residues. CDR1 is KGHDR and CDR2 is SFDVKD in the germline V gene. The trim removed 4 bases at V and 5 bases at J, leaving 11 bases unmatched. The chain's CDR3 is CATSDSTGTGFNEQYF. CDR3 DNA sequence: TGTGCCACCAGTGACAGTACCGGGACAGGGTTTAACGAGCAGTACTTC.

This clonotype has more than one count but fewer than ten. J is TRBJ2-7 and V is TRBV7-6; D ambiguous. CDR3 length equals 13 residues. Germline values: CDR1 SGHVS, CDR2 FNYEAQ. V lost 2 bases and J 5 bases, leaving 10 bases between the germline ends. The CDR3 loop is CASSLSVSHEQYF. The CDR3 DNA is TGTGCCAGCAGCTTATCGGTGAGCCACGAGCAGTACTTC.

The rearrangement uses TRBV29-1 and TRBJ1-2; 9 bases are a match to TRBD1. The CDR3 covers 13 residues. Germline loops: CDR1 SQVTM, CDR2 ANQGSEA. V shed 4 bases and J 8 bases; nucleotides not matched to a gene: 8. The CDR3: CSVAGTGSGGYTF. DNA of the CDR3: TGCAGCGTTGCCGGGACAGGGTCCGGGGGCTACACCTTC.

Remarks on this clonotype: The DNA is left out, because the CDR3 cannot be placed on it with certainty; the CDR3 is given as TCRdb lists it. The chain recombines TRBV3-2 with TRBJ2-1; TRBD1 was called by the table and not checked on the DNA. TRBV3-2 is noted as a pseudogene. The CDR3 numbers 16 amino acids, ends counted. CDR3 residues: CASSQFGQGAYNEQFF.

This sequence joins TRBV4-1 and TRBJ2-7, with D possibly being TRBD1 (5 bases). The CDR3 extends over 16 amino acids. CDR1 MGHRA and CDR2 YSYEKL come from the germline V gene. V dropped 0 bases and J dropped 3 bases, with 15 bases sitting between them. The CDR3 spells CASSQETLDTFYEQYF. DNA for the CDR3: TGCGCCAGCAGCCAAGAGACATTGGACACTTTCTACGAGCAGTACTTC.

This clonotype was picked up many times. V usage is TRBV24-1 and J usage is TRBJ2-2; TRBD1 is a possible D gene (6 bases). The V and J ends lost 4 bases and 1 base respectively, with 15 bases between them. The CDR3 has 17 amino acids. Per germline, CDR1 KGHDR and CDR2 SFDVKD. Here the CDR3 reads CATSEPSGHQNTGELFF. The CDR3 DNA sequence: TGTGCCACCAGTGAGCCATCGGGACACCAGAACACCGGGGAGCTGTTTTTT.

The genes are TRBV7-9 and TRBJ2-1; TRBD2 matches at 12 bases. This CDR3 has 18 amino acids. CDR1 is SEHNR, CDR2 FQNEAQ, per germline (reference sequence). J was trimmed by 6 bases and V by 2 bases; bases with no gene match: 11. CDR3 residues: CASSLYLAGGLGPNEQFF. CDR3 coding DNA: TGTGCCAGCAGCTTATACCTAGCGGGGGGGTTAGGGCCCAATGAGCAGTTCTTC.

The sample holds a few counts of this clonotype. The rearrangement links TRBV4-3 to TRBJ2-2; 8 bases match TRBD1. The CDR3 covers 15 residues. Germline CDR1 LGHNA, CDR2 YSLEER. J lost 4 bases, V lost 4 bases, and 5 bases had no gene match. The CDR3 DNA reads TGCGCCAGCAGCCGACAGGGGCCGGTCACCGGGGAGCTGTTTTTT. Protein: CASSRQGPVTGELFF.

The sample holds many counts of this clonotype. The chain carries TRBV4-1 and TRBJ2-3; 10 bases match TRBD2. Germline assignment: CDR1 MGHRA and CDR2 YSYEKL. The CDR3 sequence is 16 residues long. Trimming cost V 5 bases and J 0 bases; bases outside gene matches: 5. The CDR3 reads CASSFSGGSSTDTQYF. In nucleotides, the CDR3 is TGCGCCAGCAGCTTTAGCGGGGGGTCTAGCACAGATACGCAGTATTTT.

This clonotype showed up just a few times. V and J are TRBV29-1 and TRBJ2-5, with D possibly called TRBD1 or TRBD2 (5 bases each). The CDR3 has 11 residues. V gave up 3 bases and J gave up 3 bases, with 5 bases separating them. The germline gives CDR1 SQVTM, CDR2 ANQGSEA. This chain's CDR3 is CSVEGEETQYF. CDR3 in DNA: TGCAGCGTTGAGGGGGAAGAGACCCAGTACTTC.

The CDR3 spells CASSSPGGNNEQFF. The CDR3 nucleotides are TGTGCCAGCAGTTCACCCGGGGGGAACAATGAGCAGTTCTTC. The rearrangement links TRBV12-3 or TRBV12-4 to TRBJ2-1; TRBD2 aligns across 7 bases. Germline trimming cut 4 bases from V and 5 bases from J; bases unmatched to any gene: 5. This CDR3 spans 14 amino acids.

This clonotype showed up many times. The J gene is TRBJ2-1, the V gene TRBV27, with 13 bases lining up with TRBD2. In germline, CDR1 is MNHEY, CDR2 SMNVEV (reference sequence). The V and J ends lost 8 bases and 3 bases, in that order; junction bases with no gene match: 10. This CDR3 contains 17 residues. This chain's CDR3 is CASARTSGSLFYNEQFF. Here the CDR3 DNA reads TGTGCCAGCGCCCGGACTAGCGGGAGCCTTTTCTACAATGAGCAGTTCTTC.

The V and J genes are TRBV4-3 and TRBJ2-7; D may be TRBD1 (6 bases). Trimming stripped 0 bases from V and 1 base from J, with 13 bases between. Germline CDR1 reads LGHNA; CDR2 reads YSLEER. The CDR3 has 16 residues. CDR3 residues: CASSQDPAGASYEQYF. The CDR3 bases are TGCGCCAGCAGCCAAGATCCGGCAGGGGCTTCCTACGAGCAGTACTTC.

This clonotype has only a few counts. The chain recombines TRBV6-5 with TRBJ2-7, with TRBD1 matching over 9 bases. Trimming took 6 bases from V and 4 from J; bases not matched to a gene: 7. The CDR3 has 14 residues. Germline values: CDR1 MNHEY, CDR2 SVGAGI. This CDR3 is CASSVGQGQYEQYF. The CDR3 bases are TGTGCCAGCAGCGTGGGACAGGGCCAATACGAGCAGTACTTC.